This is a list of T cell receptor beta chains from one sample in a study of vaccination effects on CD4 cells after COVID-19. No antigen has been assigned to these receptors. Measured with immunoSEQ multiplex PCR; TCRdb has only the in-frame clones, and not every one. The sample carries roughly 30,000 clones, about 80% recorded once. Sample: CD4+ T cells from PBMCs cultured with SARS-CoV-2 spike peptides, taken before COVID-19 vaccination. The receptors shown here come from a human donor who received a COVID-19 vaccine. Each CDR3 is given with its conserved first and last residue. A D gene is named only where the DNA matches it firmly. Only part of the rows carry a size: once, few, many, or a class if the clone is expanded.

cdr3_nt: TGTGCCAGCAGTGAACGAGCGGGGGAGCGGTTCTTC
cdr3_aa: CASSERAGERFF
clone_size: NA
v_call: TRBV2
d_call: TRBD2
j_call: TRBJ2-1

cdr3_nt: TGTGCCAGCTCACCACGCCAGGGGGCCTCGAACACTGAAGCTTTCTTT
cdr3_aa: CASSPRQGASNTEAFF
clone_size: NA
v_call: TRBV18
d_call: TRBD1
j_call: TRBJ1-1

cdr3_nt: TGTGCCAGTAGTGACCGGGGACAGGGCGGCTATGGCTACACCTTC
cdr3_aa: CASSDRGQGGYGYTF
clone_size: NA
v_call: TRBV19
d_call: TRBD1
j_call: TRBJ1-2

cdr3_nt: TGTGCTAGTGGTTTGGTACTGGGGTGGGATAATTCACCCCTCCACTTT
cdr3_aa: CASGLVLGWDNSPLHF
clone_size: once
v_call: TRBV12-5
d_call: NA
j_call: TRBJ1-6

cdr3_nt: TGTGCCAGCAGCTTGACACAGGGATTTTACAATGAGCAGTTCTTC
cdr3_aa: CASSLTQGFYNEQFF
clone_size: NA
v_call: TRBV5-4
d_call: NA
j_call: TRBJ2-1

cdr3_nt: TGTGCCAGCATGGGGACAACCTACGAGCAGTACTTC
cdr3_aa: CASMGTTYEQYF
clone_size: NA
v_call: TRBV6-5
d_call: NA
j_call: TRBJ2-7

cdr3_nt: TGTGCCAGCAGTTACTCGGTTCCACAGGGGTCTTCCGAAGCTTTCTTT
cdr3_aa: CASSYSVPQGSSEAFF
clone_size: NA
v_call: TRBV6-5
d_call: TRBD1
j_call: TRBJ1-1

cdr3_nt: TGCGCCAGCAGCACAGGACAGGGCGGGCAGCCCCAGCATTTT
cdr3_aa: CASSTGQGGQPQHF
clone_size: NA
v_call: TRBV5-1
d_call: TRBD1
j_call: TRBJ1-5

cdr3_nt: TGCGCCAGCAGCTACCGACTGGGGGGCGAAAACACCATATATTTT
cdr3_aa: CASSYRLGGENTIYF
clone_size: few
v_call: TRBV5-1
d_call: NA
j_call: TRBJ1-3

cdr3_nt: TGTGCCAGCAGCCCCCAGGGCGGAAGCTCCTACGAGCAGTACTTC
cdr3_aa: CASSPQGGSSYEQYF
clone_size: NA
v_call: TRBV6-5
d_call: NA
j_call: TRBJ2-7

cdr3_nt: TGTGCCATCTCCACAGGGACGAACACTGAAGCTTTCTTT
cdr3_aa: CAISTGTNTEAFF
clone_size: NA
v_call: TRBV10-3
d_call: NA
j_call: TRBJ1-1

cdr3_nt: TGTGCCAGCAGTGAGCATGGGGAAAACACCATATATTTT
cdr3_aa: CASSEHGENTIYF
clone_size: few
v_call: TRBV2
d_call: NA
j_call: TRBJ1-3

cdr3_nt: TGTGCCAGCAGCGACCGGGACACCTACGAGCAGTACTTC
cdr3_aa: CASSDRDTYEQYF
clone_size: once
v_call: TRBV6-2/TRBV6-3
d_call: NA
j_call: TRBJ2-7

cdr3_nt: TGTGCCAGCAACCGGCAGGGCCCGAACACTGAAGCTTTCTTT
cdr3_aa: CASNRQGPNTEAFF
clone_size: NA
v_call: TRBV27
d_call: NA
j_call: TRBJ1-1

cdr3_nt: TGTGCCAGCAGTCCCGCCGGGTATCAGCCCCAGCATTTT
cdr3_aa: CASSPAGYQPQHF
clone_size: NA
v_call: TRBV6-5
d_call: NA
j_call: TRBJ1-5

cdr3_nt: TGCGCCAGCAGCCCGGGGACTGGGGGGAACACTGAAGCTTTCTTT
cdr3_aa: CASSPGTGGNTEAFF
clone_size: NA
v_call: TRBV5-1
d_call: NA
j_call: TRBJ1-1

cdr3_nt: TGCAGCGTTGAGCCAGTCAGCACAGATACGCAGTATTTT
cdr3_aa: CSVEPVSTDTQYF
clone_size: NA
v_call: TRBV29-1
d_call: NA
j_call: TRBJ2-3

cdr3_nt: TGTGCCAGCAGCTTAGAGCGGCGGGAGACCCAGTACTTC
cdr3_aa: CASSLERRETQYF
clone_size: NA
v_call: TRBV5-6
d_call: NA
j_call: TRBJ2-5

cdr3_nt: TGCAGCGGGACCCTTGGGGGAGAGACCCAGTACTTC
cdr3_aa: CSGTLGGETQYF
clone_size: NA
v_call: TRBV29-1
d_call: NA
j_call: TRBJ2-5

cdr3_nt: TGCGCCAGCAGCTTGGCACTAGCGGGGGGGCCCCAAGAGACCCAGTACTTC
cdr3_aa: CASSLALAGGPQETQYF
clone_size: few
v_call: TRBV5-1
d_call: TRBD2
j_call: TRBJ2-5

cdr3_nt: TGTGCCAGCAGCTTAGCGGCCGGGAATTCACCCCTCCACTTT
cdr3_aa: CASSLAAGNSPLHF
clone_size: NA
v_call: TRBV7-2
d_call: NA
j_call: TRBJ1-6

cdr3_nt: TGCAGTGCTAGTCCTAATGGGGAACAGGGGTACTATGGCTACACCTTC
cdr3_aa: CSASPNGEQGYYGYTF
clone_size: NA
v_call: TRBV20-1
d_call: TRBD1
j_call: TRBJ1-2

cdr3_nt: TGTGCCTGGAATAACGGACAAACCTACGAGCAGTACTTC
cdr3_aa: CAWNNGQTYEQYF
clone_size: once
v_call: TRBV30
d_call: NA
j_call: TRBJ2-7

cdr3_nt: TGTGCCAGCAGCCCCGACACCGACACCGGGGAGCTGTTTTTT
cdr3_aa: CASSPDTDTGELFF
clone_size: few
v_call: TRBV27
d_call: NA
j_call: TRBJ2-2

cdr3_nt: TGTGCCAGCAGCCTGACTGGGACGGCGAATCAGCCCCAGCATTTT
cdr3_aa: CASSLTGTANQPQHF
clone_size: NA
v_call: TRBV6-6
d_call: NA
j_call: TRBJ1-5

cdr3_nt: TGTGCCAGCAGCCAAGCGCGGTTGAACACTGAAGCTTTCTTT
cdr3_aa: CASSQARLNTEAFF
clone_size: NA
v_call: TRBV3-1/TRBV3-2
d_call: NA
j_call: TRBJ1-1

cdr3_nt: TGTGCCAGCAGCTCTTCGGGACTAGCGGGAGAAGGAAATGAGCAGTTCTTC
cdr3_aa: CASSSSGLAGEGNEQFF
clone_size: once
v_call: TRBV5-4
d_call: TRBD2
j_call: TRBJ2-1

cdr3_nt: TGTGCCAGCAGTGTGCAACGGACAAATCAGCCCCAGCATTTT
cdr3_aa: CASSVQRTNQPQHF
clone_size: few
v_call: TRBV2
d_call: NA
j_call: TRBJ1-5